This T cell receptor (beta chain) was captured in a study of neurological immune-mediated disorders. Every sequencing run generated over 190 million TCR-beta sequences from 15-18 subjects. TCRdb independently ran MiXCR on the 5' RACE reads; one entry per CDR3 protein. The data show around 48,000 distinct CDR3 sequences, approximately 10% seen once. Germline loops: CDR1 ENHRY, CDR2 SYGVKD. CDR3 length: 16 amino acids. V lost 2 bases, J lost 1 base, and 8 bases stayed unmatched. Many counts were recorded for this clonotype. The sample was PBMCs. The chain recombines TRBV10-3 with TRBJ2-7; 7 positions agree with TRBD1. This receptor was identified in a middle-aged woman with HTLV-1-associated myelopathy (HAM/TSP). CDR3 in amino acids: CAISELGTVLSYEQYF. The DNA of the CDR3 is TGTGCCATCAGTGAGCTAGGGACAGTTTTGTCCTACGAGCAGTACTTC.